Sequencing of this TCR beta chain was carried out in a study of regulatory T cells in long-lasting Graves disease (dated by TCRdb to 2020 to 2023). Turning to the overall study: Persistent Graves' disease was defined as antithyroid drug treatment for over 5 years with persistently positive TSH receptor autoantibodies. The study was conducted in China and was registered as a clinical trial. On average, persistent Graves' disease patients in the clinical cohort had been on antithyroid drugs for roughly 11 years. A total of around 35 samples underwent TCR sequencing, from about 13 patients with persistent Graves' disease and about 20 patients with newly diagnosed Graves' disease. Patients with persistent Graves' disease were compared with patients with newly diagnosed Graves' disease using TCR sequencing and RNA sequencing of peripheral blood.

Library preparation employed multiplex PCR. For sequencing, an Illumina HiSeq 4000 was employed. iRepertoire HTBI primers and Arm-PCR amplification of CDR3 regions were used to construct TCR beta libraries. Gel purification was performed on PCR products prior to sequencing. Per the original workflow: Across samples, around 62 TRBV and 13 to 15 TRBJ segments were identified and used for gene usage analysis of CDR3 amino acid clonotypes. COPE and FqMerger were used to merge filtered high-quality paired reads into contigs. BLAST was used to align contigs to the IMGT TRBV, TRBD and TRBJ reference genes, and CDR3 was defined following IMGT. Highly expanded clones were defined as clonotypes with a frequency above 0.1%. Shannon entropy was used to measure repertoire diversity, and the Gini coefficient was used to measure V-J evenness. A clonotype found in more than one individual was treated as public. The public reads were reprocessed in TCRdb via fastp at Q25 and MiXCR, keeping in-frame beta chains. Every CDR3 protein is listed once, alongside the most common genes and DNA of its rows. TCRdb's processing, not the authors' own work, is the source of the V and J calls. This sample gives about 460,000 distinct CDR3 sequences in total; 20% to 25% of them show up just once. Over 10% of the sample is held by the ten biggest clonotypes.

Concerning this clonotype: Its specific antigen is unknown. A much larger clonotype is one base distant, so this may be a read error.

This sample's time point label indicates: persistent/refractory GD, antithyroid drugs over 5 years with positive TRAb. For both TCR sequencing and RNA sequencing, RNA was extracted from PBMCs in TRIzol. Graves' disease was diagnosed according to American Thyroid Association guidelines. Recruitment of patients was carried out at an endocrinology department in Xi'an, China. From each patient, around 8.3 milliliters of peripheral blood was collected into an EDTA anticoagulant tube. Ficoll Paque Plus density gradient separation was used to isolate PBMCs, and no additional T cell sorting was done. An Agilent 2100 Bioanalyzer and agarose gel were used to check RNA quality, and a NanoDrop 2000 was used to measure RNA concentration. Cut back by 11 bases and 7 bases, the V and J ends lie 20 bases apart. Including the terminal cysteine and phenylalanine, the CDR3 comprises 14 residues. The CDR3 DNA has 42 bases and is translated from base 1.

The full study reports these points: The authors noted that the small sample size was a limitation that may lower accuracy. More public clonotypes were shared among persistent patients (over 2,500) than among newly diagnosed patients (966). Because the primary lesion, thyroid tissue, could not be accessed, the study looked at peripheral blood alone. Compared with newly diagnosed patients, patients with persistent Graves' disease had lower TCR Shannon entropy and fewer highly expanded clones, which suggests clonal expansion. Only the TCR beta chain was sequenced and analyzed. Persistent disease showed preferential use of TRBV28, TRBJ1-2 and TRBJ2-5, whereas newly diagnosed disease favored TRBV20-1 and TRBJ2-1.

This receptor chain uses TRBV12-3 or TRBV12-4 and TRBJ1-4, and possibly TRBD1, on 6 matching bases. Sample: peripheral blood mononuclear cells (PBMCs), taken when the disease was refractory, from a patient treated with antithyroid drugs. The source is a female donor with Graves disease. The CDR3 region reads CAGAWGGLGEKLFF. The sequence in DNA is TGTGCCGGCGCGTGGGGGGGGCTTGGTGAAAAACTGTTTTTT.